This TCR beta chain was observed in a study of tumor-infiltrating lymphocytes in primary liver carcinoma. Study-level results: Significantly greater top-250-clone fractions characterized tumors relative to blood (p = 0.039).

cDNA specific to TCR beta was made from roughly 500 ng of total RNA, with a constant-region primer employed for priming. ARM-PCR was slightly modified, and three nested multiplex PCR rounds with it gave rise to the TCR beta libraries. It was with TRBV1-TRBV30 forward primers and a C-beta reverse primer that the first two PCR rounds were run, at roughly 9 cycles each. TCRdb processed the multiplex PCR reads anew with MiXCR; each CDR3 protein has one entry. This sample carries about 180,000 distinct CDR3 sequences, 60% of them seen once, and the ten largest clones take about 70%. Per germline, CDR1 LGHNA and CDR2 YNFKEQ. The CDR3 loop spans 17 amino acids. RNA was extracted from whole blood without cell sorting, alongside germline DNA. About this clonotype itself: The target antigen is unknown. A much more abundant neighbour one base away suggests this may be a read error.

The V call is TRBV4-2, the J call TRBJ2-3; D perhaps matches TRBD1 (5 bases). The receptor comes from a man between 40 and 49 years old with primary liver carcinoma and hepatitis B virus infection. Sequencing was carried out using peripheral blood. The CDR3 DNA reads TGTGCCGGCAGCCAAGATTTTTGGCAGGGAAGCACAGATACGCAGTATTTT. It yields the protein CAGSQDFWQGSTDTQYF.